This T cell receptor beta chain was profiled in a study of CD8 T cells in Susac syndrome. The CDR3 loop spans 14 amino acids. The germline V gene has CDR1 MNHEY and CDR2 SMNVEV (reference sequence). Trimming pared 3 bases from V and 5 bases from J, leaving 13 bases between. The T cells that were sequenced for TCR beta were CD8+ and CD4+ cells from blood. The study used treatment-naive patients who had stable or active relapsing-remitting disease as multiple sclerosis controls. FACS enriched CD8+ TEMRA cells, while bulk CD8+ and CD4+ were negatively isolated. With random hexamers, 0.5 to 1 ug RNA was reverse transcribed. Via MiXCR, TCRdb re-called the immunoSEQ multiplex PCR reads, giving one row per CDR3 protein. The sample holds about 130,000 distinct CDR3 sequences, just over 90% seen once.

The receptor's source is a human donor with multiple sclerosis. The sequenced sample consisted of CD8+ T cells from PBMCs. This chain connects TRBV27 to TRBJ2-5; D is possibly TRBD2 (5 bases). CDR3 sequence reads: CASSFFGSGETQYF. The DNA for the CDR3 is TGTGCCAGCAGTTTTTTCGGCAGCGGCGAGACCCAGTACTTC.